This TCR delta chain was captured by sequencing in a study of γδ T cells in repeated Plasmodium falciparum infection. Points on this clone: A far larger clone is only one base removed, so a read error is likely. Other DNA sequences in the sample encode the same CDR3.

V gave up 3 bases and J gave up 0 bases; unmatched junction bases: 28. CDR1 is TSWWSYY and CDR2 is QGS in the germline V gene. The CDR3 has 25 residues. Flow sorting of PBMC yielded separate Vgamma9/Vdelta2+ and Vdelta2-negative gammadelta T cell populations for bulk repertoire analysis. TCRdb reprocessed the multiplex PCR reads using CATT. The table lists some 100,000 delta-chain clones, approximately 1.5% of them singletons. This sequence was found in a pool of human donors (malaria-infected and uninfected, not separated). This chain connects TRDV1 to TRDJ1; 13 bases agree with TRDD3. TCRdb lists no J gene, so it was determined here by aligning the DNA to germline. The sequencing sample was made of gamma-delta T cells from blood. The CDR3 nucleotides read TGTGCTCTTGGGGACCCTTTGTTCCTCCCGGTAACTGGGGGATACGCTCACTTGTACACCGATAAACTCATCTTT. It is translated as CALGDPLFLPVTGGYAHLYTDKLIF.